The sequence of this T cell receptor (beta chain) was determined in a study of cytomegalovirus exposure and HLA in healthy donors. General observations from the study: Associated with HLA alleles at 0.05 false discovery rate in a later analysis were some 18,000 TCR beta sequences. A later analysis linked a missense DCLRE1C variant to TCR beta V- and J-gene trimming. Among donors in an Asian-associated ancestry cluster, a later analysis reportedly found fewer N-insertions than the approximately 700-donor mean. Earlier analysis yielded a pattern in which most TCR beta V segments were productive about 87% or about 30% of the time.

J was trimmed by 0 bases and V by 3 bases; bases with no gene match: 11. From germline, CDR1 is LGHNA and CDR2 YNFKEQ. The CDR3 loop spans 19 amino acids. This clone was detected once. Its antigen remains unknown. PCR employed 60 Vbeta and 13 Jbeta primers. Profiling relied on immunoSEQ multiplex PCR, and the TCRdb table lists in-frame clones only, not all of them. The table has about 93,000 clones, 70% to 80% seen once; the top ten hold 0.57%. The sequence was collected from a man younger than 45 in good health and CMV-seronegative. Sequencing was done on a sample of PBMCs. The chain couples TRBV4-2 to TRBJ1-6, with TRBD1 identical over 7 bases. DNA for the CDR3: TGTGCCAGCAGCCAGATTTCGACAGGGCCGAGCTCCTATAATTCACCCCTCCACTTT. This gives the protein CASSQISTGPSSYNSPLHF.